This note documents a single T cell receptor (beta chain) sequence. Antigen unknown. The same CDR3 is also encoded by other DNA sequences in this sample. This entry is derived from a study of shared clonotypes between healthy human individuals. Study information: The plates for each donor numbered three CD4 naive, three CD4 memory, two CD8 naive and one CD8 memory. Study-level points and caveats: Clonotypes not shared had lower generation probabilities than those common to all four donors.

Genomic DNA of every subset was divided equally among multiple immunoSEQ plates. Clones were sequenced by immunoSEQ multiplex PCR, and TCRdb holds only the in-frame ones, with some missing. The sample has around 2.1 million clones, approximately 95% seen once. The origin of this receptor is a man between 18 and 29 years old in good health. The material sequenced was naive CD4+ T cells sorted from blood. Noted subset: CD45RA+ positively selected.

The CDR3: CASSVGGAKNIQYF. The CDR3 DNA reads TGTGCCAGCAGTGTAGGGGGGGCCAAAAACATTCAGTACTTC. The chain couples TRBV25-1 to TRBJ2-4; D may be TRBD1 or TRBD2 (6 bases each). V lost 4 bases, J lost 1 base, and 8 bases lay in between. Germline V gene lookup returns CDR1 MGHDK and CDR2 SYGVNS. The length of the CDR3 is 14 residues.